This TCR beta chain was profiled in a study of shared clonotypes between healthy human individuals. Study as a whole: Each donor contributed plates that comprised three CD4 naive, three CD4 memory, two CD8 naive and one CD8 memory.

This CDR3 is 18 amino acids long. From germline, CDR1 is SGHRS and CDR2 YFSETQ. J gave up 0 bases and V 5 bases, and 14 bases lay outside the gene matches. Findings of the study overall: Non-shared clonotypes displayed generation probabilities falling below those of clonotypes present in all four donors. Despite large depth, rarefaction showed incomplete sorted-subset sequencing.

The protocol was immunoSEQ multiplex PCR, while the TCRdb copy is restricted to in-frame clones and leaves out a portion. The top ten clones hold roughly 0.4% of a sample with about 1.5 million clones, 95% to 99% of them seen once. As concerns this clone: Its target is unknown.

The sequence derives from a man aged 25 to 40 in good health. The sequenced sample consisted of naive CD4+ T cells sorted from blood. The subset here: CD45RA+ positively selected. The chain is built from TRBV5-1 and TRBJ2-1, with TRBD2 matching 7 bases. DNA of the CDR3: TGCGCCAGCAGTTTTTGGGGCCTAGGCGGGAGCTCCTACAATGAGCAGTTCTTC. This translates into CASSFWGLGGSSYNEQFF. Together with reference TRBV5-1 and TRBJ2-1, the CDR3 gives the full variable domain: KAGVTQTPRYLIKTRGQQVTLSCSPISGHRSVSWYQQTPGQGLQFLFEYFSETQRNKGNFPGRFSGRQFSNSRSEMNVSTLELGDSALYLCASSFWGLGGSSYNEQFFGPGTRLTVL.